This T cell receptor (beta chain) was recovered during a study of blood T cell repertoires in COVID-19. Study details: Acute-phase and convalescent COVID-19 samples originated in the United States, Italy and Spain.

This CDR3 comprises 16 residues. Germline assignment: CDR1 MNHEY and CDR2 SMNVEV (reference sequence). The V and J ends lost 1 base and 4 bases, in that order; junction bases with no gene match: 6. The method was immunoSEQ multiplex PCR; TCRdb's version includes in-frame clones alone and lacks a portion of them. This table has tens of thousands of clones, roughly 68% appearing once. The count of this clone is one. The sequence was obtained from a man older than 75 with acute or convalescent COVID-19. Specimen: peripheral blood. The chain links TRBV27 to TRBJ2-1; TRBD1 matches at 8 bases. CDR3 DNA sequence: TGTGCCAGCAGTTTATACCGGGACAGGCCTTACAATGAGCAGTTCTTC. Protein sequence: CASSLYRDRPYNEQFF.